This passage covers 28 T cell receptor beta chains from one sample sequenced in a study of blood T cell repertoires in COVID-19. Some clones are missing from TCRdb's copy, which holds only in-frame ones; the method was immunoSEQ multiplex PCR. The sample comprises about 350,000 clones, more than 75% of which are singletons, and about 6.9% rests with the top ten. Specimen: peripheral blood. These receptors originate from a woman aged 45-60 years with COVID-19, enrolled during active disease.

This chain uses TRBV5-1 with TRBJ1-5; unclear D gene. CDR1 and CDR2 from the germline V gene are SGHRS and YFSETQ. The CDR3 is made up of 15 amino acids. Between the trimmed V and J ends, which lost 0 bases and 4 bases, there was a span of 11 bases. DNA of the CDR3: TGCGCCAGCAGCTTGGGACCCGAAGCGAATCAGCCCCAGCATTTT. Encoded protein: CASSLGPEANQPQHF. The full variable domain, its missing parts supplied by reference TRBV5-1 and TRBJ1-5, is KAGVTQTPRYLIKTRGQQVTLSCSPISGHRSVSWYQQTPGQGLQFLFEYFSETQRNKGNFPGRFSGRQFSNSRSEMNVSTLELGDSALYLCASSLGPEANQPQHFGDGTRLSIL.

This clone turned up a few times. The rearrangement uses TRBV2 and TRBJ1-1, with D perhaps matching TRBD1 (5 bases). Trimming took 4 bases from V and 11 from J, leaving 14 bases between them. The CDR3 sequence is 12 residues long. The germline V gene has CDR1 SNHLY and CDR2 FYNNEI. In nucleotides, the CDR3 is TGTGCCAGCAGTGTTCTGACAGTTCGCGCTTTCTTT. This codes for CASSVLTVRAFF.

As DNA, the CDR3 is TGCGCCAGCAGCGACCACCGGGGAGGAAACTATGGCTACACCTTC. Translated: CASSDHRGGNYGYTF. The chain recombines TRBV5-1 with TRBJ1-2; D unclear. Germline V gene sequence: CDR1 SGHRS, CDR2 YFSETQ. This CDR3 spans 15 amino acids. Trimming took off 4 bases at V and 2 bases at J, with 15 bases between the two ends. The variable domain in full, completed from reference TRBV5-1 and TRBJ1-2, reads KAGVTQTPRYLIKTRGQQVTLSCSPISGHRSVSWYQQTPGQGLQFLFEYFSETQRNKGNFPGRFSGRQFSNSRSEMNVSTLELGDSALYLCASSDHRGGNYGYTFGSGTRLTVV.

The chain couples TRBV29-1 to TRBJ2-1; perhaps TRBD2 as D (5 bases). The CDR3 loop spans 14 amino acids. Trimming pared 3 bases from V and 4 bases from J, leaving 13 bases between. CDR1 is SQVTM, CDR2 ANQGSEA, per germline. The CDR3 sequence: CSVEWFLAYNEQFF. The CDR3 DNA reads TGCAGCGTTGAGTGGTTCCTAGCTTACAATGAGCAGTTCTTC.

The V call is TRBV28, the J call TRBJ1-1; D call uncertain. Germline loops: CDR1 MDHEN, CDR2 SYDVKM. V gave up 2 bases and J gave up 0 bases, with 16 bases separating them. This CDR3 has 17 residues. The CDR3 DNA reads as TGTGCCAGCAGTTTAGGGCGGAGGGTTATGATGAACACTGAAGCTTTCTTT. Its protein is CASSLGRRVMMNTEAFF.

The rearrangement joins TRBV5-6 to TRBJ1-2; 7 bases match TRBD1. The V segment lost 4 bases and the J segment 0 bases; nucleotides outside the gene matches: 9. The length of the CDR3 is 16 residues. CDR1 and CDR2 (germline): SGHDT, YYEEEE. CDR3 loop: CASSPNLGQANYGYTF. The CDR3 bases are TGTGCCAGCAGCCCGAACTTAGGACAGGCTAACTATGGCTACACCTTC.

This sequence joins TRBV19 and TRBJ2-3, with TRBD2 identical over 7 bases. Germline CDR1 is LNHDA and CDR2 is SQIVND (reference sequence). The CDR3 totals 13 residues. CDR3 nucleotide sequence: TGTGCTACACGGGCGGGAGTGACAGATACGCAGTATTTT. The encoded protein is CATRAGVTDTQYF. Full variable domain (missing parts from reference TRBV19 and TRBJ2-3): DGGITQSPKYLFRKEGQNVTLSCEQNLNHDAMYWYRQDPGQGLRLIYYSQIVNDFQKGDIAEGYSVSREKKESFPLTVTSAQKNPTAFYLCATRAGVTDTQYFGPGTRLTVL.

The V call is TRBV18, the J call TRBJ2-7; 11 bases fit TRBD1. Germline V gene lookup returns CDR1 KGHSH and CDR2 LQKENI. The CDR3 is made up of 14 amino acids. Germline trimming cut 4 bases from V and 4 bases from J; bases unmatched to any gene: 3. The CDR3, as DNA: TGTGCCAGCTCACATCGGGACAGGGGGTACGAGCAGTACTTC. This encodes CASSHRDRGYEQYF.

This clone is a singleton in its sample. V usage is TRBV6-1 and J usage is TRBJ2-7; tentatively, D is TRBD1 (6 bases). This CDR3 is built from 14 residues. Trimming pared 1 base from V and 6 bases from J, leaving 13 bases between. CDR1 and CDR2 (germline): MNHNS, SASEGT. The CDR3 spells CASSEGPRGGEQYF. CDR3 sequence (DNA): TGTGCCAGCAGTGAAGGTCCCCGAGGGGGCGAGCAGTACTTC.

This chain links TRBV2 with TRBJ1-2; D is possibly TRBD1 (5 bases). Germline V gene sequence: CDR1 SNHLY, CDR2 FYNNEI. The V gene lost 0 bases and the J gene lost 7 bases, with 12 bases spanning the gap. There are 14 residues in the CDR3. The CDR3, as DNA: TGTGCCAGCAGTGAAGCACAGGCATCGGGTGGCTACACCTTC. Translation: CASSEAQASGGYTF.

The chain couples TRBV27 to TRBJ1-5; 8 bases are a match to TRBD1. Germline values: CDR1 MNHEY, CDR2 SMNVEV (reference sequence). The CDR3 covers 14 residues. The J segment lost 4 bases and the V segment lost 6 bases, leaving 5 bases of the junction unmatched. CDR3 in amino acids: CASSTGQGNQPQHF. The CDR3 region has the DNA TGTGCCAGCAGCACCGGACAGGGAAATCAGCCCCAGCATTTT.

V gene TRBV5-4 combines with J gene TRBJ2-7, with TRBD2 as a possible D gene (6 bases). This CDR3 is 13 amino acids long. V gave up 4 bases and J gave up 6 bases, with 14 bases separating them. Germline V gene sequence: CDR1 SGHNT, CDR2 YYREEE (reference sequence). This chain's CDR3 is CASSAGTSPEQYF. For the CDR3, the DNA is TGTGCCAGCAGCGCGGGAACATCCCCCGAGCAGTACTTC. Full variable domain (missing parts from reference TRBV5-4 and TRBJ2-7): ETGVTQSPTHLIKTRGQQVTLRCSSQSGHNTVSWYQQALGQGPQFIFQYYREEENGRGNFPPRFSGLQFPNYSSELNVNALELDDSALYLCASSAGTSPEQYFGPGTRLTVT.

V and J are TRBV7-2 and TRBJ1-4; 8 bases are shared with TRBD1. J gave up 0 bases and V 2 bases, and 5 bases lay outside the gene matches. Germline V gives CDR1 SGHTA, CDR2 FQGNSA. The CDR3 contains 17 residues. The CDR3 DNA is TGTGCCAGCAGCTTACAGGGGGCCCCTGCAACTAATGAAAAACTGTTTTTT. This encodes CASSLQGAPATNEKLFF.

The CDR3 sequence: CASSVAWQGALGANVLTF. CDR3 coding DNA: TGTGCCAGCAGCGTAGCTTGGCAGGGGGCGCTGGGGGCCAACGTCCTGACTTTC. The chain links TRBV9 to TRBJ2-6; TRBD1 matches at 8 bases. J was trimmed by 4 bases and V by 0 bases; bases with no gene match: 9. The CDR3 totals 18 residues. The germline CDR1 and CDR2 sequences are SGDLS and YYNGEE. Drawing the rest from reference TRBV9 and TRBJ2-6, the complete variable domain is DSGVTQTPKHLITATGQRVTLRCSPRSGDLSVYWYQQSLDQGLQFLIQYYNGEERAKGNILERFSAQQFPDLHSELNLSSLELGDSALYFCASSVAWQGALGANVLTFGAGSRLTVL.

This clone appeared once. This chain uses TRBV5-1 with TRBJ1-6, with 9 bases aligning to TRBD1. Germline assignment: CDR1 SGHRS and CDR2 YFSETQ. J was trimmed by 7 bases and V by 6 bases; bases with no gene match: 8. The CDR3 spans 15 residues. In nucleotides, the CDR3 is TGCGCCAGCACCCCAACCGGACAGGGGAATTCACCCCTCCACTTT. This gives the protein CASTPTGQGNSPLHF.

This chain connects TRBV9 to TRBJ2-3; D is perhaps TRBD1 (6 bases). Trimming pared 4 bases from V and 1 base from J, leaving 19 bases between. This CDR3 region has 17 residues. Germline V gene sequence: CDR1 SGDLS, CDR2 YYNGEE. CDR3: CASSSHLQTGRTDTQYF. The DNA for the CDR3 is TGTGCCAGCAGCTCCCATCTACAGACAGGCCGCACAGATACGCAGTATTTT.

The J gene is TRBJ2-5, the V gene TRBV6-5; 9 nucleotides line up with TRBD2. Germline V lookup: CDR1 MNHEY, CDR2 SVGAGI. The CDR3 runs 13 residues. Germline trimming cut 6 bases from V and 1 base from J; bases unmatched to any gene: 0. The CDR3 loop is CASRLAGQETQYF. In DNA, the CDR3 is TGTGCCAGCAGACTAGCGGGCCAAGAGACCCAGTACTTC.

V and J are TRBV9 and TRBJ2-4; tentative D call: TRBD2 (6 bases). Per germline, CDR1 SGDLS and CDR2 YYNGEE. With 3 bases removed from V and 9 bases from J, the gap between germline ends came to 10 bases. The CDR3 sequence is 12 residues long. The CDR3 region has the DNA TGTGCCAGCAGCGAGGGCGGGACCATTCAGTACTTC. Amino acids: CASSEGGTIQYF. The full variable domain, its missing parts supplied by reference TRBV9 and TRBJ2-4, is DSGVTQTPKHLITATGQRVTLRCSPRSGDLSVYWYQQSLDQGLQFLIQYYNGEERAKGNILERFSAQQFPDLHSELNLSSLELGDSALYFCASSEGGTIQYFGAGTRLSVL.

The rearrangement uses TRBV6-6 and TRBJ1-1; 8 bases map to TRBD1. V lost 4 bases, J lost 5 bases, and 9 bases stayed unmatched. Germline values: CDR1 MNHNY, CDR2 SVGAGI (reference sequence). CDR3 length equals 15 residues. CDR3 in DNA: TGTGCCAGCAGTTCCCTGACAGGGGCAGGGACTGAAGCTTTCTTT. It encodes CASSSLTGAGTEAFF.

The genes are TRBV6-5 and TRBJ2-4; the D is unclear. This CDR3 spans 11 amino acids. Per the germline V gene, CDR1 is MNHEY and CDR2 is SVGAGI. V lost 6 bases, J lost 4 bases, and 4 bases lay in between. The CDR3 here is CASSFKNIQYF. The DNA of the CDR3 is TGTGCCAGCAGCTTTAAAAACATTCAGTACTTC.

In nucleotides, the CDR3 is TGCGCCAGCAGCACGGGACTAGGGACACAAGAGACCCAGTACTTC. This gives the protein CASSTGLGTQETQYF. The rearrangement uses TRBV4-1 and TRBJ2-5; the match to TRBD2 covers 8 bases. V lost 5 bases to trimming and J lost 2 bases; unmatched junction nucleotides: 7. The germline CDR1 and CDR2 sequences are MGHRA and YSYEKL. The CDR3 sequence is 15 residues long.

The chain couples TRBV5-1 to TRBJ2-3; D gene uncertain. The CDR3 is 14 residues long. V was clipped by 3 bases and J by 6 bases, with 14 bases between them. CDR1 and CDR2 (germline): SGHRS, YFSETQ. CDR3: CASSSPVWSDTQYF. The CDR3 DNA is TGCGCCAGCAGCTCGCCGGTGTGGTCGGATACGCAGTATTTT.

The chain links TRBV6-5 to TRBJ1-4; D is unresolved. Germline V lookup: CDR1 MNHEY, CDR2 SVGAGI. The V gene lost 10 bases and the J gene lost 5 bases, with 17 bases spanning the gap. CDR3 length: 14 residues. The CDR3 here is CATRREGWNEKLFF. CDR3 DNA: TGTGCCACCCGAAGGGAGGGATGGAATGAAAAACTGTTTTTT.

V gene TRBV7-6 combines with J gene TRBJ1-2; 7 nucleotides agree with TRBD1. The CDR3 has 15 amino acids. Germline V gene sequence: CDR1 SGHVS, CDR2 FNYEAQ. V shed 5 bases and J 3 bases; nucleotides not matched to a gene: 9. CDR3 amino acids: CASSKRQGRDYGYTF. CDR3 nucleotide sequence: TGTGCCAGCAGCAAAAGACAGGGAAGGGACTATGGCTACACCTTC.

The CDR3 bases are TGTGCCACCCAAACCTCGACAGGGGGGGACGGGGAGCTGTTTTTT. Translated, it gives CATQTSTGGDGELFF. The chain employs TRBV24-1 and TRBJ2-2; 9 nucleotides match TRBD1. V shed 9 bases, J shed 7 bases, and the junction held 11 bases outside the gene matches. The CDR3 is 15 residues long. Germline CDR1 KGHDR, CDR2 SFDVKD.

V gene TRBV14 combines with J gene TRBJ1-2, with D possibly being TRBD1 (5 bases). The CDR3 totals 19 residues. The germline gives CDR1 SGHDN, CDR2 FVKESK. Between the trimmed V and J ends, which lost 4 bases and 2 bases, there was a span of 26 bases. In nucleotides, the CDR3 is TGTGCCAGCAGCCTCTGGAGACCCGCGTTGTCGGGGGACAACTATGGCTACACCTTC. Its translation: CASSLWRPALSGDNYGYTF.

V is TRBV6-2 or TRBV6-3 and J is TRBJ2-7; D is unclear. V was pared by 4 bases and J by 2 bases, with 9 bases between. The CDR3 has 13 amino acids. Germline loops: CDR1 MNHEY, CDR2 SVGEGT. The CDR3 bases are TGTGCCAGCAGTTTGGCGGCCACCTACGAGCAGTACTTC. Protein sequence: CASSLAATYEQYF.

The gene calls are TRBV29-1 and TRBJ2-2; D remains ambiguous. This CDR3 has 12 residues. V was cut by 7 bases and J by 5 bases, with 11 bases left in between. The germline V gene has CDR1 SQVTM and CDR2 ANQGSEA. The CDR3 DNA reads TGCAGCGCCCCCCGAGGAACCGGGGAGCTGTTTTTT. Translating gives CSAPRGTGELFF.